Sequencing of this T cell receptor beta chain was carried out in a study of cytomegalovirus exposure and HLA in healthy donors. Study-level results: For cytomegalovirus status, the classifier reportedly gave diagnoses with high specificity and sensitivity. Later analysis suggested links between common viral pathogens and several top significant clusters.

The PCR was carried out with 60 Vbeta primers and 13 Jbeta primers. This table comes from immunoSEQ multiplex PCR, and its TCRdb copy is limited to in-frame clones, with some not included. The profile shows 200,000 or so clones, nearly 80% of them singletons. With regard to this clone: No antigen is known for it.

The germline CDR1 and CDR2 sequences are SGHRS and YFSETQ. The V end lost 0 bases, the J end lost 12 bases, and 16 bases lay between the germline ends. The CDR3 is 14 amino acids. Sequencing was carried out using PBMCs. The genes are TRBV5-1 and TRBJ2-1; D remains ambiguous. This clonotype was sampled from a woman aged 25 to 39 in good health and CMV-seropositive. The CDR3: CASSLATLSAVQFF. CDR3 nucleotide sequence: TGCGCCAGCAGCTTGGCAACCCTTTCTGCGGTGCAGTTCTTC.